The entry that follows covers one T cell receptor beta chain sequence. The CDR3 length is 13 residues. Germline CDR1 SQVTM, CDR2 ANQGSEA. With 0 bases removed from V and 5 bases from J, the gap between germline ends came to 10 bases. Repertoires were generated with immunoSEQ multiplex PCR, while TCRdb's copy carries only in-frame clones and drops some. The data show tens of thousands of clones, 65% to 75% seen once. This entry comes from a study of T cell clones after liver transplantation. Study-level information: TCRbeta sequencing after a pre-transplant mixed lymphocyte reaction identified graft-donor-reactive clones, later tracked in post-transplant blood. Third-party-reactive TCRbeta sequences from pre-transplant mixed lymphocyte reactions served as antigen-independent comparators. Standard immunosuppression, with no induction, continued until 12-24 months after transplant.

This material consisted of CD4+ T cells from blood, taken before liver transplant. The sequence was obtained from a human donor who received a liver transplant. This chain uses TRBV29-1 with TRBJ2-5; D call uncertain. The CDR3 sequence is CSVEDGPKETQYF. The CDR3 nucleotides read TGCAGCGTTGAAGATGGGCCCAAGGAGACCCAGTACTTC. Looking up the rest from reference TRBV29-1 and TRBJ2-5 gives the full variable domain: SAVISQKPSRDICQRGTSLTIQCQVDSQVTMMFWYRQQPGQSLTLIATANQGSEATYESGFVIDKFPISRPNLTFSTLTVSNMSPEDSSIYLCSVEDGPKETQYFGPGTRLLVL.